These 19 T cell receptor beta chains originate from one sample sequenced in a study of blood T cell repertoires in COVID-19. The assay was immunoSEQ multiplex PCR, and TCRdb's table has in-frame clones only and misses some. This table holds about 180,000 clones, roughly 83% found once. Sequencing used peripheral blood. The receptors originated from a woman aged 60-70 years with acute or convalescent COVID-19.

This chain joins TRBV3-1 (or the pseudogene TRBV3-2) and TRBJ1-5; the match to TRBD1 covers 9 bases. Germline assignment: CDR1 LGHDT and CDR2 YNNKEL (reference sequence). Losses at the gene ends were 0 bases for V and 7 bases for J; bases not matched to a gene: 4. The CDR3 contains 15 residues. The CDR3 DNA sequence: TGTGCCAGCAGCCAAGAGACAGGGGGAACCCAGCCCCAGCATTTT. It specifies CASSQETGGTQPQHF.

The rearrangement uses TRBV25-1 and TRBJ2-3, with D maybe TRBD2 (6 bases). Trimming stripped 5 bases from V and 1 base from J, with 22 bases between. This CDR3 contains 18 residues. CDR1 is MGHDK and CDR2 is SYGVNS in the germline V gene. The CDR3 bases are TGTGCCAGCAGTAATAGTAAGGGACGATGGGGGGGCACAGATACGCAGTATTTT. Its translation is CASSNSKGRWGGTDTQYF.

This chain links TRBV28 with TRBJ2-6; TRBD2 is a possible D gene (6 bases). This CDR3 contains 15 residues. The V and J ends lost 2 bases and 3 bases respectively, with 8 bases between them. Germline CDR1 and CDR2: MDHEN and SYDVKM. The CDR3 DNA is TGTGCCAGCAGTTTAGGGAGGAATGGGGCCAACGTCCTGACTTTC. Protein product: CASSLGRNGANVLTF.

V is TRBV6-4 and J is TRBJ1-6, with D possibly matching TRBD1 (6 bases). In germline, CDR1 is MRHNA, CDR2 SNTAGT. V was trimmed by 1 base and J by 5 bases, leaving 15 bases between them. The CDR3 runs 17 residues. The chain's CDR3 is CASSDYLGGANNSPLHF. The CDR3 nucleotides read TGTGCCAGCAGTGACTACCTTGGGGGGGCGAATAATTCACCCCTCCACTTT.

The chain employs TRBV4-1 and TRBJ2-2; D ambiguous. The CDR3 spans 13 residues. Trimming took 4 bases from V and 0 from J, leaving 3 bases between them. In germline, CDR1 is MGHRA, CDR2 YSYEKL. The CDR3 DNA reads as TGCGCCAGCAGCCCTACGAACACCGGGGAGCTGTTTTTT. Protein: CASSPTNTGELFF.

The rearrangement uses TRBV7-9 and TRBJ2-7; TRBD1 is a possible D gene (6 bases). Trimming pared 2 bases from V and 6 bases from J, leaving 11 bases between. There are 13 residues in the CDR3. Germline CDR1 and CDR2: SEHNR and FQNEAQ (reference sequence). CDR3 bases: TGTGCCAGCAGCTTAAGCCAGGGGAGCGAGCAGTACTTC. Translation: CASSLSQGSEQYF.

This clone was seen ten or more times. The CDR3 protein is CASSLVGVGSYEQYF. The DNA of the CDR3 is TGTGCCAGCAGCTTAGTCGGGGTTGGTTCCTACGAGCAGTACTTC. The genes are TRBV7-9 and TRBJ2-7, with a weak D call TRBD2 (5 bases). Germline V gene lookup returns CDR1 SEHNR and CDR2 FQNEAQ (reference sequence). The CDR3 runs 15 residues. Trimming removed 1 base at V and 1 base at J, with 11 bases between.

The chain couples TRBV4-3 to TRBJ1-5, with D possibly TRBD1 on 5 matching bases. The CDR3 loop spans 14 amino acids. Trimming pared 4 bases from V and 7 bases from J, leaving 14 bases between. Germline CDR1 and CDR2: LGHNA and YSLEER. This chain's CDR3 is CASSPGLSLQPQHF. CDR3 bases: TGCGCCAGCAGCCCGGGACTGTCCTTACAGCCCCAGCATTTT.

This rearrangement joins TRBV7-3 to TRBJ1-3; D is undetermined. Trimming cost V 1 base and J 4 bases, with 5 bases left between them. The CDR3 length is 13 residues. The germline gives CDR1 SGHTA, CDR2 FQGTGA. CDR3 DNA: TGTGCCAGCAGCTTAAATCAGGGAAACACCATATATTTT. This translates into CASSLNQGNTIYF.

The gene calls are TRBV25-1 and TRBJ2-7, with 10 bases lining up with TRBD2. V shed 1 base, J shed 4 bases, and the junction held 7 bases outside the gene matches. The CDR3 has 16 residues. The germline CDR1 and CDR2 sequences are MGHDK and SYGVNS. The CDR3 protein is CASSESIAGGGYEQYF. CDR3 nucleotide sequence: TGTGCCAGCAGTGAATCTATAGCGGGGGGCGGATACGAGCAGTACTTC.

The rearrangement links TRBV6-2 or TRBV6-3 to TRBJ1-4, with D maybe TRBD1 (5 bases). Germline-derived CDR1 and CDR2 are MNHEY and SVGEGT. Trimming stripped 4 bases from V and 8 bases from J, with 5 bases between. CDR3 length equals 11 residues. CDR3 residues: CASSSGEKLFF. CDR3 nucleotides: TGTGCCAGCAGTTCAGGGGAAAAACTGTTTTTT.

The chain combines TRBV9 with TRBJ2-3, with 7 bases aligning to TRBD1. The junction had 5 bases not matched to a gene; V was cut back by 4 bases and J by 0 bases. Germline assignment: CDR1 SGDLS and CDR2 YYNGEE. The CDR3 has 15 residues. The CDR3 loop reads CASSPRTGSTDTQYF. For the CDR3, the DNA is TGTGCCAGCAGCCCGCGGACAGGTAGCACAGATACGCAGTATTTT.

The CDR3 region is CASSQLRTGPYEQYF. The CDR3 DNA is TGCGCCAGCAGCCAACTGAGAACAGGGCCCTACGAGCAGTACTTC. The J gene is TRBJ2-7, the V gene TRBV4-3, with D perhaps TRBD1 (6 bases). Trimming stripped 2 bases from V and 2 bases from J, with 13 bases between. CDR3 length: 15 residues. Looked up from germline, CDR1 is LGHNA and CDR2 is YSLEER.

The rearrangement links TRBV12-3 or TRBV12-4 to TRBJ1-2; weak D call: TRBD1 (5 bases). CDR3 length equals 13 residues. Trimming took 5 bases from V and 8 from J, leaving 15 bases between them. CDR3 DNA sequence: TGTGCCAGCAGTCGGGTCGGGGGAAGGGGCTACACCTTC. Protein: CASSRVGGRGYTF.

This rearrangement joins TRBV20-1 to TRBJ2-3; TRBD1 matches 9 bases. CDR1 is DFQATT and CDR2 is SNEGSKA in the germline V gene (reference sequence). Unmatched junction bases numbered 7, after V lost 3 bases and J lost 3 bases. This CDR3 region has 15 residues. Here the CDR3 DNA reads TGCAGTGCTAGTTTGCGGACAGGGGAAACAGATACGCAGTATTTT. This encodes CSASLRTGETDTQYF.

The rearrangement uses TRBV19 and TRBJ1-5, with 11 bases aligning to TRBD1. Germline trimming cut 3 bases from V and 2 bases from J; bases unmatched to any gene: 6. The CDR3 loop spans 17 amino acids. In germline, CDR1 is LNHDA, CDR2 SQIVND (reference sequence). Here the CDR3 DNA reads TGTGCCAGTAGTATGAGGGACAGGGGGAGAGGCAATCAGCCCCAGCATTTT. Translating gives CASSMRDRGRGNQPQHF. The full variable domain, with the rest looked up from reference TRBV19 and TRBJ1-5, is DGGITQSPKYLFRKEGQNVTLSCEQNLNHDAMYWYRQDPGQGLRLIYYSQIVNDFQKGDIAEGYSVSREKKESFPLTVTSAQKNPTAFYLCASSMRDRGRGNQPQHFGDGTRLSIL.

The gene calls are TRBV24-1 and TRBJ2-2; TRBD1 matches at 9 bases. The germline CDR1 and CDR2 sequences are KGHDR and SFDVKD. V trimming: 3 bases; J trimming: 5 bases; junction bases outside the gene matches: 6. This CDR3 has 16 residues. The CDR3 loop is CATSDVDRGGTGELFF. CDR3 DNA sequence: TGTGCCACCAGTGATGTGGACAGGGGCGGAACCGGGGAGCTGTTTTTT.

CDR3 nucleotides: TGTGCCAGCCACAGGCGACAAATATCGTTGGCTGGAGCTTTCTTT. Translated: CASHRRQISLAGAFF. The V gene is TRBV5-6, the J gene TRBJ1-1, with D perhaps TRBD1 (5 bases). The CDR3 is 15 amino acids. Germline CDR1 reads SGHDT; CDR2 reads YYEEEE. V was shortened by 7 bases and J by 10 bases, with 26 bases between the two germline ends.

The chain links TRBV27 to TRBJ1-3; maybe TRBD1 (6 bases). Trimming cost V 4 bases and J 4 bases, with 17 bases left between them. The CDR3 totals 16 residues. Germline-derived CDR1 and CDR2 are MNHEY and SMNVEV (reference sequence). The CDR3 DNA reads as TGTGCCAGCAGTTCCCCCCATAGAGGGGGAGGAAACACCATATATTTT. Amino acid sequence: CASSSPHRGGGNTIYF.